This T cell receptor (beta chain) appears in the sequencing data of a study of CD8 T cells in ankylosing spondylitis. Researchers built TCR beta libraries using quantitative 5'-RACE with molecular barcodes. TCRdb analysed the 5' RACE reads with MiXCR anew, one entry per CDR3 protein. Of under 200,000 distinct CDR3 sequences in the sample, more than 9% were seen once. The CDR3 consists of 17 residues. V lost 1 base to trimming and J lost 1 base; unmatched junction nucleotides: 10. Germline V gene data show CDR1 as KGHSH and CDR2 as LQKENI. Sequenced: blood, either unsorted or a sorted T cell fraction (not recorded which). The genes are TRBV18 and TRBJ2-7, with 7 bases matching TRBD1. The TCR comes from a male donor with ankylosing spondylitis or in good health (not recorded which). DNA for the CDR3: TGTGCCAGCTCACCACAAACCCGTTCCAGGGGGTCCTACGAGCAGTACTTC. This encodes CASSPQTRSRGSYEQYF. Filled out from reference TRBV18 and TRBJ2-7, the complete variable domain reads NAGVMQNPRHLVRRRGQEARLRCSPMKGHSHVYWYRQLPEEGLKFMVYLQKENIIDESGMPKERFSAEFPKEGPSILRIQQVVRGDSAAYFCASSPQTRSRGSYEQYFGPGTRLTVT.